Each of the 31 T cell receptor beta chains below was sequenced from the same sample in a study of PD-L1 blockade in urothelial cancer. Sequenced by immunoSEQ multiplex PCR; TCRdb stores in-frame clones only, minus some. The data show 75,000 to 95,000 clones, with approximately 90% seen just once and 0.85% to 0.9% held by the top ten. Time point noted: peripheral blood 6 weeks after treatment start. The specimen was PBMCs, collected around atezolizumab (anti-PD-L1) treatment. These receptors all stem from a woman aged 80 or over with urothelial cancer.

The chain has TRBV19 and TRBJ2-3, with 13 bases that match TRBD2. Germline CDR1 and CDR2: LNHDA and SQIVND (reference sequence). With V trimmed by 5 bases and J by 6 bases, 11 bases remained unmatched. The CDR3 runs to 17 residues. The CDR3 protein is CASSRLAGGRAGDTQYF. The DNA of the CDR3 is TGTGCCAGTAGTCGACTAGCGGGAGGTCGGGCGGGGGATACGCAGTATTTT.

The V call is TRBV27, the J call TRBJ2-7; tentatively, D is TRBD2 (6 bases). Trimming cost V 3 bases and J 5 bases, with 11 bases left between them. CDR3 size: 13 residues. Germline V CDR1 and CDR2: MNHEY, SMNVEV (reference sequence). The CDR3 DNA reads as TGTGCCAGCAGTTTGGCGGGGAAAAACGAGCAGTACTTC. Translating it yields CASSLAGKNEQYF.

V and J are TRBV19 and TRBJ2-1; tentative D call: TRBD2 (5 bases). The CDR3 sequence is 15 residues long. Germline V gene sequence: CDR1 LNHDA, CDR2 SQIVND (reference sequence). V lost 4 bases to trimming and J lost 7 bases, with 17 bases between them. CDR3 nucleotides: TGTGCCAGTAGTACACAATCCCGCCAGCGGAATGAGCAGTTCTTC. It codes for CASSTQSRQRNEQFF.

The chain joins TRBV5-8 to TRBJ2-7; no firm D call. This CDR3 comprises 13 residues. Germline-derived CDR1 and CDR2 are SGHTS and YDEGEE. V was pared by 0 bases and J by 1 base, with 5 bases between. CDR3 sequence reads: CASSLAPSYEQYF. The CDR3 nucleotides read TGTGCCAGCAGCTTGGCCCCGTCCTACGAGCAGTACTTC. Full variable domain (remainder filled in from reference TRBV5-8 and TRBJ2-7): EAGVTQSPTHLIKTRGQQATLRCSPISGHTSVYWYQQALGLGLQFLLWYDEGEERNRGNFPPRFSGRQFPNYSSELNVNALELEDSALYLCASSLAPSYEQYFGPGTRLTVT.

The chain recombines TRBV2 with TRBJ2-1; D gene uncertain. V lost 2 bases and J 9 bases, leaving 17 bases between the germline ends. CDR1 SNHLY and CDR2 FYNNEI come from the germline V gene. This CDR3 region has 15 residues. The CDR3 is CASSEFSPTSGEQFF. DNA for the CDR3: TGTGCCAGCAGTGAATTTTCACCTACCTCCGGTGAGCAGTTCTTC.

V gene TRBV6-4 combines with J gene TRBJ2-1; 10 bases match TRBD2. Germline CDR1 MRHNA, CDR2 SNTAGT. This CDR3 is 15 amino acids long. Losses at the gene ends were 3 bases for V and 9 bases for J; bases not matched to a gene: 8. The CDR3, as DNA: TGTGCCAGCAGTGAGGGGGCTAGCGGGAGTAGTGAGCAGTTCTTC. Protein sequence: CASSEGASGSSEQFF.

The chain uses TRBV28 and TRBJ1-2; the D is unclear. Germline CDR1 is MDHEN and CDR2 is SYDVKM. CDR3 size: 13 residues. Trimming pared 3 bases from V and 1 base from J, leaving 6 bases between. The DNA for the CDR3 is TGTGCCAGCAGTTTGTATCTTAACTATGGCTACACCTTC. Residues: CASSLYLNYGYTF.

This clone has more than one count but fewer than ten. The chain joins TRBV19 to TRBJ1-2, with D uncertain. Germline assignment: CDR1 LNHDA and CDR2 SQIVND (reference sequence). The CDR3 contains 14 residues. V was shortened by 4 bases and J by 0 bases, with 9 bases between the two germline ends. The CDR3 DNA sequence: TGTGCCAGTAGTAGAGAATCAGCTAACTATGGCTACACCTTC. Residues: CASSRESANYGYTF.

V usage is TRBV11-2 and J usage is TRBJ2-1; tentative D call: TRBD1 (5 bases). The V and J ends lost 5 bases and 0 bases respectively, with 20 bases between them. There are 18 residues in the CDR3. Germline CDR1 SGHAT, CDR2 FQNNGV. This chain's CDR3 is CASSPTSWGRNSYNEQFF. CDR3 DNA: TGTGCCAGCAGCCCCACCTCCTGGGGCCGGAACTCCTACAATGAGCAGTTCTTC.

The chain joins TRBV18 to TRBJ2-2; TRBD2 aligns across 11 bases. Germline lookup yields CDR1 KGHSH and CDR2 LQKENI. The CDR3 is made up of 17 amino acids. Germline trimming cut 3 bases from V and 2 bases from J; bases unmatched to any gene: 5. The CDR3 reads CASSPYLAGGNTGELFF. In DNA, the CDR3 is TGTGCCAGCTCACCCTACCTAGCGGGAGGTAACACCGGGGAGCTGTTTTTT.

The CDR3 region is CASSEAFWALNTEAFF. CDR3 nucleotide sequence: TGTGCCAGCAGTGAAGCGTTTTGGGCATTGAACACTGAAGCTTTCTTT. The chain links TRBV6-1 to TRBJ1-1; D gene ambiguous. The germline V gene encodes CDR1 MNHNS and CDR2 SASEGT. This CDR3 is built from 16 residues. Trimming stripped 0 bases from V and 0 bases from J, with 11 bases between.

Points on this clone: Other DNA sequences of this sample code for an identical CDR3. This chain links TRBV6-5 with TRBJ2-2; tentatively, D is TRBD2 (6 bases). Trimming cost V 8 bases and J 1 base, with 14 bases left between them. Germline V gives CDR1 MNHEY, CDR2 SVGAGI. There are 15 residues in the CDR3. In DNA, the CDR3 is TGTGCCAGCGGGAGGAGAGGAGAGAACACCGGGGAGCTGTTTTTT. Protein product: CASGRRGENTGELFF.

The gene calls are TRBV18 and TRBJ1-2, with 9 positions matching TRBD1. V lost 3 bases and J lost 3; bases outside the gene matches: 5. CDR3 length: 15 amino acids. CDR1 and CDR2 (germline): KGHSH, LQKENI. The CDR3: CASSPQGQGDYGYTF. Written as DNA, the CDR3 is TGTGCCAGCTCACCGCAGGGACAGGGCGACTATGGCTACACCTTC.

The chain uses TRBV19 and TRBJ1-3, with TRBD1 matching 9 bases. This CDR3 comprises 15 residues. The germline V gene has CDR1 LNHDA and CDR2 SQIVND (reference sequence). The ends lost 3 bases at V and 3 bases at J; junction bases unmatched: 3. For the CDR3, the DNA is TGTGCCAGTAGTATGAAGGACAGGGGTGGAAACACCATATATTTT. As protein: CASSMKDRGGNTIYF. Combining the CDR3 with reference TRBV19 and TRBJ1-3 gives the whole variable domain DGGITQSPKYLFRKEGQNVTLSCEQNLNHDAMYWYRQDPGQGLRLIYYSQIVNDFQKGDIAEGYSVSREKKESFPLTVTSAQKNPTAFYLCASSMKDRGGNTIYFGEGSWLTVV.

The chain has TRBV19 and TRBJ1-4, with TRBD1 matching 10 bases. The CDR3 contains 17 residues. Unmatched junction bases numbered 11, after V lost 5 bases and J lost 5 bases. Germline V lookup: CDR1 LNHDA, CDR2 SQIVND (reference sequence). CDR3 amino acids: CASSSGQGVSANEKLFF. The CDR3 coding sequence is TGTGCCAGTAGTTCTGGACAGGGGGTTTCAGCAAATGAAAAACTGTTTTTT.

The chain couples TRBV28 to TRBJ2-1; 9 bases agree with TRBD2. J gave up 7 bases and V 3 bases, and 7 bases lay outside the gene matches. This CDR3 comprises 15 residues. CDR1 is MDHEN and CDR2 is SYDVKM in the germline V gene. The CDR3 DNA is TGTGCCAGCAGTTTCGGTAGCGGGAGTGCTAATGAGCAGTTCTTC. Protein: CASSFGSGSANEQFF.

The J gene is TRBJ1-1, the V gene TRBV9; TRBD1 agrees at 7 bases. CDR1 and CDR2 from the germline V gene are SGDLS and YYNGEE. CDR3 length equals 15 residues. V trimming: 4 bases; J trimming: 6 bases; junction bases outside the gene matches: 12. This CDR3 reads CASSTRQGALSEAFF. The CDR3 nucleotides read TGTGCCAGCAGCACCCGACAGGGTGCTCTCTCTGAAGCTTTCTTT.

The CDR3 DNA reads TGTGCCAGCAGCCTCCTAGCGGGAAACAATGAGCAGTTCTTC. It yields the protein CASSLLAGNNEQFF. This sequence joins TRBV6-5 and TRBJ2-1, with 9 bases aligning to TRBD2. Looked up from germline, CDR1 is MNHEY and CDR2 is SVGAGI. The CDR3 contains 14 residues. J lost 5 bases, V lost 6 bases, and 5 bases had no gene match.

The CDR3 DNA reads TGTGCCAGCAGCCTCACAGGGGAAGGAAAACTGTTTTTT. Its protein is CASSLTGEGKLFF. The gene calls are TRBV11-2 and TRBJ1-4, with 7 nucleotides matching TRBD1. Germline CDR1 reads SGHAT; CDR2 reads FQNNGV. The trim removed 5 bases at V and 10 bases at J, leaving 7 bases unmatched. This CDR3 spans 13 amino acids. Variable domain in full (rest from reference TRBV11-2 and TRBJ1-4): EAGVAQSPRYKIIEKRQSVAFWCNPISGHATLYWYQQILGQGPKLLIQFQNNGVVDDSQLPKDRFSAERLKGVDSTLKIQPAKLEDSAVYLCASSLTGEGKLFFGSGTQLSVL.

This clone was seen only once. The V gene is TRBV11-2, the J gene TRBJ2-1; TRBD2 matches 9 bases. This CDR3 spans 14 amino acids. The V gene's germline CDR1 is SGHAT and CDR2 FQNNGV. Trimming cost V 8 bases and J 5 bases; bases outside gene matches: 7. CDR3 amino acids: CASGVAGVNNEQFF. In DNA form, the CDR3 reads TGTGCCAGCGGTGTAGCGGGGGTGAACAATGAGCAGTTCTTC.

The rearrangement joins TRBV28 to TRBJ2-2, with D tentatively TRBD2 (7 bases). Germline CDR1 MDHEN, CDR2 SYDVKM. V was trimmed by 7 bases and J by 1 base, leaving 19 bases between them. The CDR3 totals 17 residues. The CDR3 nucleotides are TGTGCCAGCACCCCCGGGGGGCTAGAGGGGAACACCGGGGAGCTGTTTTTT. The encoded protein is CASTPGGLEGNTGELFF.

The chain carries TRBV15 and TRBJ2-7, with D tentatively TRBD2 (6 bases). The CDR3 totals 15 residues. Germline V CDR1 and CDR2: LNHNV, YYDKDF (reference sequence). The ends were cut back, 1 base at V and 6 bases at J, with 16 bases in the middle. The CDR3 DNA reads TGTGCCACCAGCAGAGTGGGGGGAGTGGACTCCGAGCAGTACTTC. Its protein is CATSRVGGVDSEQYF.

This chain connects TRBV28 to TRBJ2-3; 8 nucleotides line up with TRBD2. In germline, CDR1 is MDHEN, CDR2 SYDVKM. J lost 3 bases, V lost 5 bases, and 10 bases had no gene match. The CDR3 length is 16 residues. CDR3 DNA: TGTGCCAGCAGTCCCGGGCTAGCGGGTGGTACAGATACGCAGTATTTT. Translating it yields CASSPGLAGGTDTQYF. Using reference TRBV28 and TRBJ2-3 for the parts outside the CDR3, the full variable domain is DVKVTQSSRYLVKRTGEKVFLECVQDMDHENMFWYRQDPGLGLRLIYFSYDVKMKEKGDIPEGYSVSREKKERFSLILESASTNQTSMYLCASSPGLAGGTDTQYFGPGTRLTVL.

The rearrangement links TRBV5-1 to TRBJ2-1; D is unresolved. Germline assignment: CDR1 SGHRS and CDR2 YFSETQ. The V end lost 0 bases, the J end lost 10 bases, and 11 bases lay between the germline ends. The CDR3 length is 13 residues. CDR3 amino acids: CASSLDGAGEQFF. In DNA form, the CDR3 reads TGCGCCAGCAGCTTGGACGGAGCCGGCGAGCAGTTCTTC.

The chain recombines TRBV30 with TRBJ1-1; a possible D gene is TRBD1 (5 bases). The CDR3 is 13 residues long. With 0 bases removed from V and 5 bases from J, the gap between germline ends came to 10 bases. Germline values: CDR1 GTSNPN, CDR2 SVGIG (reference sequence). The CDR3 spells CAWSVGEGTEAFF. The DNA for the CDR3 is TGTGCCTGGAGTGTAGGGGAGGGGACTGAAGCTTTCTTT.

V is TRBV11-2 and J is TRBJ1-1; D remains unclear. Germline loops: CDR1 SGHAT, CDR2 FQNNGV. This CDR3 has 12 amino acids. Trimming shortened V by 1 base and J by 7 bases, and 7 bases separated the two germline ends. For the CDR3, the DNA is TGTGCCAGCAGCTTAGCTTACAGTGAAGCTTTCTTT. Its protein product is CASSLAYSEAFF. The complete variable domain, with remaining parts taken from reference TRBV11-2 and TRBJ1-1, reads EAGVAQSPRYKIIEKRQSVAFWCNPISGHATLYWYQQILGQGPKLLIQFQNNGVVDDSQLPKDRFSAERLKGVDSTLKIQPAKLEDSAVYLCASSLAYSEAFFGQGTRLTVV.

This chain uses TRBV2 with TRBJ2-7, with 9 bases aligning to TRBD2. The CDR3 loop spans 18 amino acids. Germline CDR1 and CDR2: SNHLY and FYNNEI. V trimming: 8 bases; J trimming: 3 bases; junction bases outside the gene matches: 20. The CDR3 nucleotides read TGTGCCAGCTTCCCTACTAGCGGGCTCATGGGATTGGGCTACGAGCAGTACTTC. Translating gives CASFPTSGLMGLGYEQYF.

J is TRBJ1-5 and V is TRBV2; TRBD1 aligns across 7 bases. Germline V gene sequence: CDR1 SNHLY, CDR2 FYNNEI. J lost 3 bases, V lost 4 bases, and 6 bases had no gene match. The CDR3 has 15 residues. The CDR3 loop is CASSGAGGINQPQHF. The CDR3 DNA sequence: TGTGCCAGCAGTGGAGCAGGGGGTATCAATCAGCCCCAGCATTTT.

The genes are TRBV19 and TRBJ1-1; D unresolved. Germline V gene lookup returns CDR1 LNHDA and CDR2 SQIVND (reference sequence). This CDR3 has 13 amino acids. V dropped 5 bases and J dropped 0 bases, with 7 bases sitting between them. Written as DNA, the CDR3 is TGTGCCAGTAGTCAGGTGATGAACACTGAAGCTTTCTTT. Protein: CASSQVMNTEAFF.

This clone was recorded once. The chain carries TRBV19 and TRBJ2-1, with unresolved D. The CDR3 extends over 11 amino acids. Germline lookup yields CDR1 LNHDA and CDR2 SQIVND (reference sequence). V was clipped by 2 bases and J by 8 bases, with 4 bases between them. The CDR3 protein is CASSIRDEQFF. CDR3 nucleotide sequence: TGTGCCAGTAGTATACGGGATGAGCAGTTCTTC. Using reference TRBV19 and TRBJ2-1 for the parts outside the CDR3, the full variable domain is DGGITQSPKYLFRKEGQNVTLSCEQNLNHDAMYWYRQDPGQGLRLIYYSQIVNDFQKGDIAEGYSVSREKKESFPLTVTSAQKNPTAFYLCASSIRDEQFFGPGTRLTVL.

This clone has a single count. V is TRBV5-1 and J is TRBJ1-1; D might be TRBD1 (6 bases). Per germline, CDR1 SGHRS and CDR2 YFSETQ. The CDR3 covers 15 residues. Between the trimmed V and J ends, which lost 4 bases and 4 bases, there was a span of 17 bases. CDR3 in DNA: TGCGCCAGCAGCCTCCAAGGGTGGGGGCCCACTGAAGCTTTCTTT. This gives the protein CASSLQGWGPTEAFF.